This T cell receptor beta chain originates from a study of a mutant IDH1 vaccine in newly diagnosed glioma. Background on the study: Vaccination began 4-6 weeks post radiotherapy alone, or with temozolomide cycles. Sex distribution of treated patients was roughly 60% male and about 38% female; mean age was about 40 years.

Study-wide results and limits: In just under 95% of patients, immune responses induced by the vaccine occurred.

Time point meaning: week 35, safety follow-up. The study gave 300 ug of mutant IDH1 20-mer peptide per vaccine dose, with topical imiquimod. Donors harbored newly found WHO grade 3 or 4 IDH1-mutant, ATRX-lost astrocytomas. With respect to this clone: What it binds is unknown.

Generated by immunoSEQ multiplex PCR, the TCRdb table keeps only in-frame clones and is missing some. Here the sample spans around 31,000 clones, 78% being singletons. The TCR sequence derives from a middle-aged woman with glioma. The sample consisted of PBMCs, taken from a glioma patient whose treatment included an IDH1 peptide vaccine.

CDR3 protein: CAWSASRAVQETQYF. The CDR3 DNA reads as TGTGCCTGGAGCGCGTCGAGGGCCGTCCAAGAGACCCAGTACTTC. J is TRBJ2-5 and V is TRBV30, with D tentatively TRBD2 (5 bases). This CDR3 contains 15 residues. V was pared by 3 bases and J by 1 base, with 15 bases between. Germline-derived CDR1 and CDR2 are GTSNPN and SVGIG (reference sequence). Complete variable domain (other parts from reference TRBV30 and TRBJ2-5): SQTIHQWPATLVQPVGSPLSLECTVEGTSNPNLYWYRQAAGRGLQLLFYSVGIGQISSEVPQNLSASRPQDRQFILSSKKLLLSDSGFYLCAWSASRAVQETQYFGPGTRLLVL.